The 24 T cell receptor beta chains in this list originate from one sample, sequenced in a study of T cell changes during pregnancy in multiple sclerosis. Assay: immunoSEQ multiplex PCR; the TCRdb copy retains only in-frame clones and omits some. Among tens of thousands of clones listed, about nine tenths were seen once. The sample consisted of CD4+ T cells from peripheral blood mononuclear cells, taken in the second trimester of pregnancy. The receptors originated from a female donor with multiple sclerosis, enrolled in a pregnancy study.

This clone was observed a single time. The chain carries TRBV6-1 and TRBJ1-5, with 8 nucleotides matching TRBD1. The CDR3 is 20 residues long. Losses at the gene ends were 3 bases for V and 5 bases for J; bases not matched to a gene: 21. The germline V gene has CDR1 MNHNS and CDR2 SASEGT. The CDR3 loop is CASSDGWTGYIVTLDQPQHF. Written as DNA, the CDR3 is TGTGCCAGCAGTGATGGATGGACAGGGTATATCGTTACCTTGGATCAGCCCCAGCATTTT.

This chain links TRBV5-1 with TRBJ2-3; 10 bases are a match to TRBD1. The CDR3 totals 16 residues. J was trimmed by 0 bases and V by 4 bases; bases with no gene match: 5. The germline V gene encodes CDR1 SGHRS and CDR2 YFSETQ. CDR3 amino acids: CASSGGQGISTDTQYF. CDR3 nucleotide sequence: TGCGCCAGCAGCGGGGGACAGGGGATAAGCACAGATACGCAGTATTTT.

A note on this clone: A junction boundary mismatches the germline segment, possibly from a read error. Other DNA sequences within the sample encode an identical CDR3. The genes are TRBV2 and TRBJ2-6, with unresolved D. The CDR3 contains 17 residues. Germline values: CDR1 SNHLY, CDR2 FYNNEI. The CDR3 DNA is TGTGCCAGCAGACGATCTTGGGCCCCCACTGGAGCCAACGTCCTGACTTTC. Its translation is CASRRSWAPTGANVLTF.

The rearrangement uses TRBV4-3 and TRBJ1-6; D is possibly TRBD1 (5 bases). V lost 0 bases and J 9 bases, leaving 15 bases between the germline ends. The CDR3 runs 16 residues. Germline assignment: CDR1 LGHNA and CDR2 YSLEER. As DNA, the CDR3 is TGCGCCAGCAGCCAAGAAGGAGCAGGGAGGGCTTCACCCCTCCACTTT. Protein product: CASSQEGAGRASPLHF.

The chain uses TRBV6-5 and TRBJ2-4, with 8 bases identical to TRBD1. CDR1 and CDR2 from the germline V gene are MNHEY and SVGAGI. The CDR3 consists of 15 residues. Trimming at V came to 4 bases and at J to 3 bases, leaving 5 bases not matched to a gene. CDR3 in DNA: TGTGCCAGCAGTTCCAAACAGGGGGGCAAAAACATTCAGTACTTC. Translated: CASSSKQGGKNIQYF.

The CDR3 protein is CAWSVPGTGINSPLHF. The CDR3 region has the DNA TGTGCCTGGAGTGTACCTGGGACAGGGATAAATTCACCCCTCCACTTT. The rearrangement uses TRBV30 and TRBJ1-6; 9 bases align to TRBD1. With 0 bases clipped from V and 7 bases from J, the junction kept 7 bases outside the gene matches. The V gene's germline CDR1 is GTSNPN and CDR2 SVGIG (reference sequence). The CDR3 contains 16 residues.

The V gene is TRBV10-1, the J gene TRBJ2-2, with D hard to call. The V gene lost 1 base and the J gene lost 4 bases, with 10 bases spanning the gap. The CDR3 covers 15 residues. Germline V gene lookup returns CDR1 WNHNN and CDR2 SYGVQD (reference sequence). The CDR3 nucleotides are TGCGCCAGCAGTGAGTTGGTAGCATCCACCGGGGAGCTGTTTTTT. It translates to CASSELVASTGELFF.

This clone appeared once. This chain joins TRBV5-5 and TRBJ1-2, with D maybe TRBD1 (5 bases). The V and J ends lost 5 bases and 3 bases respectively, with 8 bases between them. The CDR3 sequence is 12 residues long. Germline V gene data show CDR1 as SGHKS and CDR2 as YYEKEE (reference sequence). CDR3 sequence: CASSWGDYGYTF. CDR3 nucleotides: TGTGCCAGCAGTTGGGGGGACTATGGCTACACCTTC.

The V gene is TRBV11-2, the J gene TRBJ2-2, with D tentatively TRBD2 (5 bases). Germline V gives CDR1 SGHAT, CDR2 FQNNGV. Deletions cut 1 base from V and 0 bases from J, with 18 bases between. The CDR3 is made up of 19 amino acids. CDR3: CASSLGTWERDSNTGELFF. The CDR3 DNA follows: TGTGCCAGCAGCTTAGGGACTTGGGAACGAGATTCGAACACCGGGGAGCTGTTTTTT.

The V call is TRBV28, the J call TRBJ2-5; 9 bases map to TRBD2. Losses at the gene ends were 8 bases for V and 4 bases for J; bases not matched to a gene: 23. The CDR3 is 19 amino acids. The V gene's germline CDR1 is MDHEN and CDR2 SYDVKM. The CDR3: CASPPPMGGRAEVGETQYF. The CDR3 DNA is TGTGCCAGCCCCCCTCCCATGGGCGGGAGGGCCGAGGTGGGAGAGACCCAGTACTTC.

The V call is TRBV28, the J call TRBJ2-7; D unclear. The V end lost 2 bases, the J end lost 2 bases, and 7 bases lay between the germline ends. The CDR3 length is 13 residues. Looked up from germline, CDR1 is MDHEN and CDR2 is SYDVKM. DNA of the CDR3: TGTGCCAGCAGTTTAGAGGTTACCTACGAGCAGTACTTC. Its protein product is CASSLEVTYEQYF.

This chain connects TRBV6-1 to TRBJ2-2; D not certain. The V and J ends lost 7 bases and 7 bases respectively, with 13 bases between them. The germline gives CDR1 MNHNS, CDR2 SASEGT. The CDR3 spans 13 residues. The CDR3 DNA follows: TGTGCCAGCATGAGAGTAGCCCTCGGGGAGCTGTTTTTT. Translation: CASMRVALGELFF.

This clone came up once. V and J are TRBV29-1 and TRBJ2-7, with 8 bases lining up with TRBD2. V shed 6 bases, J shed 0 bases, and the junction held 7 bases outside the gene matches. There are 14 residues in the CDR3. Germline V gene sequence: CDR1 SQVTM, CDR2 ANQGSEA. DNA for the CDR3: TGCAGCGTGCGTAGCGGGGAGAGCTCCTACGAGCAGTACTTC. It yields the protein CSVRSGESSYEQYF.

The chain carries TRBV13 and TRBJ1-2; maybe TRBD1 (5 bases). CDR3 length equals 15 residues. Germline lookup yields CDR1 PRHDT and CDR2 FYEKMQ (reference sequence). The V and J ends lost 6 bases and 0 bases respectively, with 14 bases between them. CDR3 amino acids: CASRPKGAANYGYTF. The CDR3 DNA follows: TGTGCCAGCAGACCGAAAGGGGCAGCTAACTATGGCTACACCTTC.

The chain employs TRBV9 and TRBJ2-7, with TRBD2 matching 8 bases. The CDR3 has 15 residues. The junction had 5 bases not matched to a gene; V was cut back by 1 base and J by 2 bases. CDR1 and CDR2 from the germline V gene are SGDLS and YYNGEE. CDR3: CASSVNPAGAYEQYF. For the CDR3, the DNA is TGTGCCAGCAGCGTAAATCCAGCGGGGGCCTACGAGCAGTACTTC.

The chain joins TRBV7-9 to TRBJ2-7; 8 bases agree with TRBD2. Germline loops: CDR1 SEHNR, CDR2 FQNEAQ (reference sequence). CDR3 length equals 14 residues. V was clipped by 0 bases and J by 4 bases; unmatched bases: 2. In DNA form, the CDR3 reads TGTGCCAGCAGCTTAGCACTAGCGGCGTACGAGCAGTACTTC. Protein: CASSLALAAYEQYF.

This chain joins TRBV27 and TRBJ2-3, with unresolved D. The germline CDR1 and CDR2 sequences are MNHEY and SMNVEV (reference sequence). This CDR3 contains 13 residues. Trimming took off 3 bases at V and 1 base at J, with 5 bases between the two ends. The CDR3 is CASSFQGTDTQYF. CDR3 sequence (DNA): TGTGCCAGCAGTTTCCAGGGCACAGATACGCAGTATTTT.

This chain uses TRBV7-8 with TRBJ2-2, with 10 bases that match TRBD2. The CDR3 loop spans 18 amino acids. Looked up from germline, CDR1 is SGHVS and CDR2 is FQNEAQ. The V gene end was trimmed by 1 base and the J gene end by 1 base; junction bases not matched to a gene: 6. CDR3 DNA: TGTGCCAGCAGCTTAGTGGCTAGCGGGAGTATGAACACCGGGGAGCTGTTTTTT. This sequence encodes CASSLVASGSMNTGELFF.

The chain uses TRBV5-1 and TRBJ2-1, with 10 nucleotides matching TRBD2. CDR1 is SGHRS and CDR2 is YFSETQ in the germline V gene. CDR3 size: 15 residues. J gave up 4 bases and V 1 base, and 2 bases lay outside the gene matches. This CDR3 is CASSLLTSGYNEQFF. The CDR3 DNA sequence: TGCGCCAGCAGCTTGTTGACTAGCGGGTACAATGAGCAGTTCTTC. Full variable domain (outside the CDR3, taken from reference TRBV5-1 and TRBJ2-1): KAGVTQTPRYLIKTRGQQVTLSCSPISGHRSVSWYQQTPGQGLQFLFEYFSETQRNKGNFPGRFSGRQFSNSRSEMNVSTLELGDSALYLCASSLLTSGYNEQFFGPGTRLTVL.

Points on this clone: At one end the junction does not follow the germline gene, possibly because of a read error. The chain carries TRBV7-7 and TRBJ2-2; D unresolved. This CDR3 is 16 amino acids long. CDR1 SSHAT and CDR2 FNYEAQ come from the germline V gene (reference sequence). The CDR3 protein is CASSFRPARDTGELFF. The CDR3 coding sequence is TGTGCTAGCAGCTTCCGGCCAGCGCGCGACACCGGGGAGCTGTTTTTT.

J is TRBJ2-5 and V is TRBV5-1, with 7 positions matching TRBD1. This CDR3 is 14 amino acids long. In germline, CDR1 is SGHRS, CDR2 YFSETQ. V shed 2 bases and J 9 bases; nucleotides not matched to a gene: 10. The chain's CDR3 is CASSFGTANGAQYF. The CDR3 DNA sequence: TGCGCCAGCAGCTTCGGGACAGCAAATGGGGCCCAGTACTTC.

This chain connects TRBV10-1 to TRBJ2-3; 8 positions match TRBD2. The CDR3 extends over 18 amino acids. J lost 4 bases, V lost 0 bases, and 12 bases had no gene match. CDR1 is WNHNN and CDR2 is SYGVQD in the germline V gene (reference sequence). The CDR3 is CASSESQMGAGGPDTQYF. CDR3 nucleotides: TGCGCCAGCAGTGAGTCCCAGATGGGGGCGGGAGGCCCAGATACGCAGTATTTT.

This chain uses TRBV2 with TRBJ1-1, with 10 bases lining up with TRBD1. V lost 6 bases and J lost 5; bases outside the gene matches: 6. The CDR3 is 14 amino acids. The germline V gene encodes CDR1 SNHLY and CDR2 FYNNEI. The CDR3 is CASSAGTGVTEAFF. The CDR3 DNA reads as TGTGCCAGCAGCGCCGGGACAGGGGTTACTGAAGCTTTCTTT.

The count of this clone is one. CDR3 amino acids: CASSLGRGDTQYF. The CDR3 DNA sequence: TGTGCCAGCAGTCTAGGGAGGGGAGATACGCAGTATTTT. This sequence joins TRBV25-1 and TRBJ2-3; the match to TRBD2 covers 7 bases. Trimming took 5 bases from V and 5 from J; bases not matched to a gene: 4. The CDR3 consists of 13 residues. From germline, CDR1 is MGHDK and CDR2 SYGVNS.